This T cell receptor (beta chain) was recorded in a study of Ad26.COV2.S vaccination and SARS-CoV-2 variants. For the study at large: As a participant in COV1001, the donor was in the Ad26.COV2.S trial arm.

Treatment defined: about 20 received Ad26.COV2.S at low or high dose, single or two shots; several received placebo; per-sample allocation not given. Sampling was performed 63 days after the first vaccine or placebo injection. The study's findings and limits: Quantification of TCR breadth and depth may have yielded underestimates of total T cell responses. CD8+ and CD4+ T cells specific for spike reportedly responded with substantial breadth after vaccination.

Notes on this clone: Its target is unknown.

TCRdb keeps only in-frame clones here, not all; method: immunoSEQ multiplex PCR. The data show about 350,000 clones, 70% to 90% seen once. This CDR3 has 14 amino acids. From germline, CDR1 is SEHNR and CDR2 FQNEAQ (reference sequence). V dropped 1 base and J dropped 0 bases, with 6 bases sitting between them. This TCR derives from a person aged 18 to 65 who received the Ad26.COV2.S COVID-19 vaccine or a placebo. This material consisted of peripheral blood, taken in a trial of Ad26.COV2.S vaccine versus placebo. This rearrangement joins TRBV7-9 to TRBJ1-2, with D unclear. CDR3 sequence: CASSLVQANYGYTF. The CDR3 region has the DNA TGTGCCAGCAGCTTAGTCCAGGCTAACTATGGCTACACCTTC.